The next 7 T cell receptor beta chains were all read from a single sample in a study of cytomegalovirus exposure and HLA in healthy donors. The PCR used 60 Vbeta and 13 Jbeta primers. Profiled with immunoSEQ multiplex PCR; TCRdb holds only in-frame clones, not every one. This sample has around 65,000 clones, with approximately 64% found just once. The sample consisted of PBMCs. Receptor source: a man aged 35-49 years in good health and CMV-seropositive.

The chain recombines TRBV7-2 with TRBJ2-7; no reliable D call. There are 15 residues in the CDR3. V was trimmed by 5 bases and J by 4 bases, leaving 18 bases between them. Germline V CDR1 and CDR2: SGHTA, FQGNSA. The CDR3 coding sequence is TGTGCCAGCAGCAAGAGACACCTGCTTGGGTACGAGCAGTACTTC. Translated, it gives CASSKRHLLGYEQYF.

This clone was recorded a few times. Mismatch with germline at one junction end may stem from a read error. The chain employs TRBV7-9 and TRBJ1-5, with D uncertain. The germline gives CDR1 SEHNR, CDR2 FQNEAQ (reference sequence). This CDR3 comprises 12 residues. The CDR3 region is CSSSPDSGPQHF. The CDR3 DNA reads TGTTCCAGCAGCCCGGACTCCGGGCCCCAGCATTTT.

In its sample, this clone was seen once. The chain uses TRBV11-3 and TRBJ2-5; tentative D call: TRBD2 (5 bases). The CDR3 extends over 13 amino acids. Trimming removed 3 bases at V and 11 bases at J, with 16 bases between. CDR1 is SGHNT and CDR2 is YENEEA in the germline V gene. CDR3 sequence reads: CASSLDPAREQYF. The CDR3 bases are TGTGCCAGCAGCTTGGACCCGGCGAGGGAGCAGTACTTC.

V usage is TRBV7-2 and J usage is TRBJ2-7; 8 bases map to TRBD1. This CDR3 comprises 15 residues. Germline loops: CDR1 SGHTA, CDR2 FQGNSA. The V and J ends lost 1 base and 2 bases, in that order; junction bases with no gene match: 4. CDR3 DNA: TGTGCCAGCAGCTTAGAGCAGGGGGCTACCTACGAGCAGTACTTC. The encoded protein is CASSLEQGATYEQYF.

The chain's CDR3 is CASSPGHRFEEKLFF. The CDR3 bases are TGTGCCAGCAGCCCAGGACATAGGTTTGAGGAAAAACTGTTTTTT. This rearrangement joins TRBV7-2 to TRBJ1-4; TRBD1 might be the D (5 bases). The CDR3 is 15 amino acids. Trimming stripped 5 bases from V and 8 bases from J, with 18 bases between. Germline CDR1 and CDR2: SGHTA and FQGNSA.

The rearrangement joins TRBV7-9 to TRBJ1-1, with D unclear. V lost 3 bases to trimming and J lost 4 bases, with 3 bases between them. Germline V gives CDR1 SEHNR, CDR2 FQNEAQ (reference sequence). This CDR3 region has 11 residues. The CDR3 DNA reads TGTGCCAGCAGCTTTAGCACTGAAGCTTTCTTT. This gives the protein CASSFSTEAFF.

This chain uses TRBV27 with TRBJ2-3; D is unclear. The ends were cut back, 6 bases at V and 3 bases at J, with 4 bases in the middle. Germline CDR1 and CDR2: MNHEY and SMNVEV (reference sequence). This CDR3 has 11 residues. CDR3 sequence: CASSQTDTQYF. CDR3 bases: TGTGCCAGCAGCCAGACAGATACGCAGTATTTT.